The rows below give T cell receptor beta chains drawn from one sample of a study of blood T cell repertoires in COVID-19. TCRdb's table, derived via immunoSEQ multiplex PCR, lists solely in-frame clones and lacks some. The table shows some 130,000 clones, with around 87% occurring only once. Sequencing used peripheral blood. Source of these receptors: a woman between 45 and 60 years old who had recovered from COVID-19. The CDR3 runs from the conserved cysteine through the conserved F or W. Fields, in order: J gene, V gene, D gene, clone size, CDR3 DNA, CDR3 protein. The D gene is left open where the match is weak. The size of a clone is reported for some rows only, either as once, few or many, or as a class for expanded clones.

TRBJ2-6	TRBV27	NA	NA	NA	CASSSSGTGKSGANVLTF
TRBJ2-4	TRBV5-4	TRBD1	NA	TGTGCCAGCAGCTTGATCGGGACAGGGGCCCCCCGTAGTCTGAACATTCAGTACTTC	CASSLIGTGAPRSLNIQYF
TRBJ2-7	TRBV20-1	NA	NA	TGCAGTGCTAGAAGGGGCTACGAGCAGTACTTC	CSARRGYEQYF
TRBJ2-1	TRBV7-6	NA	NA	TGTGCCAGCAGCTTACAGGGGACCCACTCCTACAATGAGCAGTTCTTC	CASSLQGTHSYNEQFF
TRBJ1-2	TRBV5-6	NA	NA	TGTGCCAGCAGCTTGCCCGACCCGAGGTATGGCTACACCTTC	CASSLPDPRYGYTF
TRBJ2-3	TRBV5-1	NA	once	TGCGCCAGCAGCCTGCTATCCCCCACAGATACGCAGTATTTT	CASSLLSPTDTQYF
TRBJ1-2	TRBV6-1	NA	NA	TGTGCCAGCAGTGAAGCGGCGAGGCGAAACTATGGCTACACCTTC	CASSEAARRNYGYTF
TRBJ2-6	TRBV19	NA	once	TGTGCCAGTAGTATTGGCGGGTTTCGTTCGACTGGGGCCAACGTCCTGACTTTC	CASSIGGFRSTGANVLTF
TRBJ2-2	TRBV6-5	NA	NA	TGTGCCAGCAGTCTTACGGGGGATGGGGCAGTGGAGCTGTTTTTT	CASSLTGDGAVELFF
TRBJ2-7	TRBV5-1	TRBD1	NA	TGCGCCAGCAGCCTTATCTCGACAGGGGGGCTACGCGAGCAGTACTTC	CASSLISTGGLREQYF
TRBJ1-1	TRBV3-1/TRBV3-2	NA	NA	TGTGCCAGCAGCCCCTTCGCGGGGTCCACTGAAGCTTTCTTT	CASSPFAGSTEAFF
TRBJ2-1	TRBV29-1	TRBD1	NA	TGCAGCGGCGGACAGGCGCCTCCGGAATGGCAGTTCTTC	CSGGQAPPEWQFF
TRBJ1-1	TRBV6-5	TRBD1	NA	TGTGCCAGCAGCCCGACAGGGGCTGAAGCTTTCTTT	CASSPTGAEAFF
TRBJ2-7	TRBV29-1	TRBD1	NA	TGCAGCGTTGATGGGACAGGGAACCCCTACGAGCAGTACTTC	CSVDGTGNPYEQYF
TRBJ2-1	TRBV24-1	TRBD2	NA	TGTGCCACCAGTGGGACTAGCGGAAACTACAATGAGCAGTTCTTC	CATSGTSGNYNEQFF
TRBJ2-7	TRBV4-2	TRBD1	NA	TGTGCCAGCAGCCAAGGCGACAGGGTATATTGGTACGAGCAGTACTTC	CASSQGDRVYWYEQYF
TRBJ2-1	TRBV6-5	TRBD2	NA	TGTGCCAGCAGGAAAGCGGGGAGCTCCTACAATGAGCAGTTCTTC	CASRKAGSSYNEQFF
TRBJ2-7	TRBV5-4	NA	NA	TGTGCCAGCAGCTTGGGACTTAACTACGAGCAGTACTTC	CASSLGLNYEQYF
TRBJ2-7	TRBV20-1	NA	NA	TGCAGTGCTAGTGGGATGACAGGAAGGTCGGTCGGGGCCTACGAGCAGTACTTC	CSASGMTGRSVGAYEQYF
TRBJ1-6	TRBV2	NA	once	TGTGCCAGCAGTGAAGGGACTCGCCGATCCCTCCACTTT	CASSEGTRRSLHF
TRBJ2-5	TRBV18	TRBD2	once	TGTGCCAGCTCATCGACTAGCGGGAGAGAGACCCAGTACTTC	CASSSTSGRETQYF
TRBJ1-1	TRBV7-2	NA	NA	TGTGCCAGCAGCTTAACCACTTCGAACACTGAAGCTTTCTTT	CASSLTTSNTEAFF
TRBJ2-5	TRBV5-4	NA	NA	TGTGCCAGCAGCCGCGGGGTTGGCCAAGAGACCCAGTACTTC	CASSRGVGQETQYF
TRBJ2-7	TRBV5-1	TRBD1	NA	TGCGCCAGCAGCACTGGGACAGGGGGCTCCTACGAGCAGTACTTC	CASSTGTGGSYEQYF
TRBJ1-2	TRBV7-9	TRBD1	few	TGTGCCAGCAGCTGGACAGGAAACACCTATGGCTACACCTTC	CASSWTGNTYGYTF
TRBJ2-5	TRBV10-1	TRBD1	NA	TGCGCCAGCATCAGCCCGGGACAGGGGGCGGGGGAGACCCAGTACTTC	CASISPGQGAGETQYF
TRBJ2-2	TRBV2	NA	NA	TGTGCCAGCCAAACAGGGTTTATGGCCGGGGAGCTGTTTTTT	CASQTGFMAGELFF
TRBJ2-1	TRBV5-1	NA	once	TGCGCCAGCAGCAGGGGTGATGGGGATGAGCAGTTCTTC	CASSRGDGDEQFF
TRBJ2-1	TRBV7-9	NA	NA	TGTGCCAGCAGCTTCCCGGGACAAAATGAGCAGTTCTTC	CASSFPGQNEQFF
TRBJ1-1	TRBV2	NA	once	TGTGCCAGCAGGTGGGAGTTTAACACTGAAGCTTTCTTT	CASRWEFNTEAFF
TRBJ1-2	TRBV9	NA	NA	TGTGCCAGCAGCGTAGACCCCTCAGGGTATGGCTACACCTTC	CASSVDPSGYGYTF
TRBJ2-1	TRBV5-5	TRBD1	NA	TGTGCCAGCAGCTTTTCCGGGACAGGGGGTTACGGCTCCTACAATGAGCAGTTCTTC	CASSFSGTGGYGSYNEQFF
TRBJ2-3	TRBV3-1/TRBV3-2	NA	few	TGTGCCAGCAGCACAGCAGATACGCAGTATTTT	CASSTADTQYF
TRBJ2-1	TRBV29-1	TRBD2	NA	TGCAGCGTTGAAGATCGGTTCGGGACTAGCGGACCCAATGAGCAGTTCTTC	CSVEDRFGTSGPNEQFF
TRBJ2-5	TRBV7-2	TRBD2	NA	TGTGCCAGCAGCCTCGCTAGCGGGAAAGAGACCCAGTACTTC	CASSLASGKETQYF
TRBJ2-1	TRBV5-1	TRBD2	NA	TGCGCCAGCAGCTTCGATCCGGGGGGGCTCGGCGATGAGCAGTTCTTC	CASSFDPGGLGDEQFF